This TCR beta chain was found in a study of blood T cell repertoires in COVID-19 (dated by TCRdb to the early 2020s). For the wider study: Samples covering the acute and convalescent phases of COVID-19 were provided by collaborators in the United States, Italy and Spain. The material from the prospective study consisted of cDNA or gDNA derived from T cells, B-cell-depleted T cells, or PBMCs. Deeply sampled blood TCRbeta repertoires from subjects exposed to, actively infected with, or recovered from COVID-19 were included in the dataset. The repertoires were released in a freely available public database intended as a resource for research on the immune response to SARS-CoV-2. Samples were obtained from the ongoing ImmuneRACE study (first 160 participants) and from roughly 1,300 subjects provided by 6 global collaborators. Nearly every sample came with metadata listing a de-identified subject ID, COVID-19 status, age in years and sex. Where available, HLA class I and class II types were obtained from metadata supplied by the sample provider rather than from assay-based typing. The paper as a whole reports these results and caveats: The quantity of clinical and demographic metadata differed by source and by participant and was supplied without curation.

Only a few counts were recorded for this clone. Its antigen is unknown. Base-call qualities are not available, and no considerably larger clone is one nucleotide away. V was cut back by 3 bases and J by 0 bases, leaving a gap of 9 bases between them. According to the germline V gene (reference sequence), CDR1 reads LNHNV and CDR2 reads YYDKDF. Inclusive of the bounding cysteine and phenylalanine, the CDR3 is 14 residues long. Only CDR3 DNA is held: 42 bases, read in frame from base 1. TCRbeta CDR3 regions were amplified from genomic DNA by means of the immunoSEQ Assay, a bias-controlled multiplex PCR. In the authors' own workflow: Nucleated cell counts per sample were estimated from amplification of reference gene primers within the assay. Sequence reads were collapsed and filtered to measure the absolute abundance of every unique TCRbeta CDR3 rearrangement. For each sample, productive Simpson clonality was calculated as the square root of Simpson's diversity index across productive rearrangements. TCRdb limited this immuneACCESS table to in-frame rearrangements with V and J called. A share of clones is missing; checked studies link under half to unresolved V genes, and the rest is unexplained. Clone size and V and J calls were adopted from that table, with D and trimming inferred from the DNA. This sample lists about 140,000 clones; around 80% were detected once. Together, the top ten hold 15% to 20% of the sample.

Collaborating institutions collected whole blood in K2EDTA tubes following their own protocols. Collaborator samples were shipped for TCRbeta analysis as frozen whole blood, isolated PBMCs, or DNA extracted from either sample type. The source is a man aged 50 to 60 with acute or convalescent COVID-19. The source material was peripheral blood. The rearranged chain carries TRBV15 and TRBJ2-7; the D gene is not confidently resolved. The CDR3 protein: CATSSSGSSYEQYF. The base sequence is TGTGCCACCAGCAGCTCAGGAAGCTCCTACGAGCAGTACTTC.